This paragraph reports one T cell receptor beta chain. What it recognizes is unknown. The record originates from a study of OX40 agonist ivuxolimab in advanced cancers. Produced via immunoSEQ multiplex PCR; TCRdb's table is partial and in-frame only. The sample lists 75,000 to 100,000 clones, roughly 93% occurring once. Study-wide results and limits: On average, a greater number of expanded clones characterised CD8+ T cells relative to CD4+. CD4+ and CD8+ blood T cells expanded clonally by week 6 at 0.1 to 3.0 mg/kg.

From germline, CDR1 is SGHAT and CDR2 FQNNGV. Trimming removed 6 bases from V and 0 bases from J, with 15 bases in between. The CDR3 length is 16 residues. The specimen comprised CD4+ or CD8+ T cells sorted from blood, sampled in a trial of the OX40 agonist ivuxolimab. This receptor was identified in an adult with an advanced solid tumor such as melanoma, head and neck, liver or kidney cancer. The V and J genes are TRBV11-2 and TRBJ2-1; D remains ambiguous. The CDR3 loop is CASRQGLAASYNEQFF. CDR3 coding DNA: TGTGCCAGCAGACAAGGGTTAGCAGCCTCCTACAATGAGCAGTTCTTC.